This T cell receptor (beta chain) was captured by sequencing in a study of cytomegalovirus exposure and HLA in healthy donors. The study's findings and limits: What a later analysis showed was that several of the most significant clusters appeared linked to common viral pathogens. The authors assumed roughly uniform sequencing depth across donors for presence/absence analyses. A later analysis reportedly found that, within productive TCRs, an Asian-associated ancestry cluster had fewer N-insertions than the mean observed across the approximately 600 donors.

This clone was observed a handful of times. The antigen remains unidentified. 13 Jbeta primers and 60 Vbeta primers were used for the PCR. The repertoire was sequenced with immunoSEQ multiplex PCR; TCRdb's copy has only in-frame clones and lacks some. The profile shows about 82,000 clones, 70% to 85% of them singletons. The V gene end was trimmed by 6 bases and the J gene end by 5 bases; junction bases not matched to a gene: 10. CDR3 length: 15 amino acids. Germline CDR1 SGHNT, CDR2 YENEEA. Material for sequencing was PBMCs. The clonotype was recovered from a man in his 60s in good health and CMV-seronegative. The genes are TRBV11-3 and TRBJ1-5; 7 nucleotides match TRBD1. The CDR3 DNA sequence: TGTGCCAGCAGTCCAATAAGTCAGGGGGATCAGCCCCAGCATTTT. Translated: CASSPISQGDQPQHF. Using reference TRBV11-3 and TRBJ1-5 for the parts outside the CDR3, the full variable domain is EAGVVQSPRYKIIEKKQPVAFWCNPISGHNTLYWYLQNLGQGPELLIRYENEEAVDDSQLPKDRFSAERLKGVDSTLKIQPAELGDSAVYLCASSPISQGDQPQHFGDGTRLSIL.